This T cell receptor beta chain emerged from a study of blood T cell repertoires in COVID-19. On the study more broadly: Sample material is recorded as cDNA or gDNA derived from T cells, B-cell-depleted T cells, or PBMCs.

TCRdb's copy holds only in-frame clones and misses some; the assay was immunoSEQ multiplex PCR. Of about 120,000 clones detected, about 89% appear once; the ten largest clones hold 30%. V was pared by 1 base and J by 1 base, with 10 bases between. CDR1 is SEHNR, CDR2 FQNEAQ, per germline (reference sequence). This CDR3 has 16 residues. This clone came up a few times. Source material: peripheral blood. V is TRBV7-9 and J is TRBJ1-4; D is possibly TRBD1 (5 bases). This TCR derives from a woman between 65 and 79 years old with acute or convalescent COVID-19. The DNA for the CDR3 is TGTGCCAGCAGCTTAGAACCCCAGGGAACTAATGAAAAACTGTTTTTT. Its protein product is CASSLEPQGTNEKLFF.